The 12 T cell receptor beta chains given below trace back to one sample, sequenced in a study of T-cell memory formation after mild COVID-19. TCRdb passed the 5' RACE reads through MiXCR, listing each CDR3 protein once. The repertoire holds about 340,000 distinct CDR3 sequences, with 13% as singletons. The material sequenced was PBMCs or a T cell subset sorted from them (not recorded which). The receptors were gathered from a man aged 18 to 30 who had mild COVID-19 (a few samples of this study predate the infection). Cell type and time point are not known.

This rearrangement joins TRBV6-1 to TRBJ2-7; D may be TRBD1 (6 bases). CDR3 length: 15 residues. Trimming stripped 5 bases from V and 0 bases from J, with 14 bases between. Germline V gene sequence: CDR1 MNHNS, CDR2 SASEGT. CDR3 loop: CASSPTGLSSYEQYV. In nucleotides, the CDR3 is TGTGCCAGCAGTCCGACAGGCTTAAGCTCCTACGAGCAGTACGTC.

This clonotype was counted a few times. In nucleotides, the CDR3 is TGTGCCAGCAGTTACCAGCACCCGCGGAAAAATACGCAGTATTTT. Translated, it gives CASSYQHPRKNTQYF. The chain couples TRBV6-2 or TRBV6-3 to TRBJ2-3, with D hard to call. The ends were cut back, 2 bases at V and 7 bases at J, with 16 bases in the middle. The CDR3 covers 15 residues. CDR1 and CDR2 (germline): MNHEY, SVGEGT.

The genes are TRBV4-1 and TRBJ1-1; 11 bases match TRBD1. The CDR3 has 18 amino acids. The ends lost 1 base at V and 5 bases at J; junction bases unmatched: 12. Germline lookup yields CDR1 MGHRA and CDR2 YSYEKL. The CDR3 protein is CASSQGFGQGAEWTEAFF. CDR3 DNA sequence: TGCGCCAGCAGCCAAGGTTTTGGACAGGGGGCGGAGTGGACTGAAGCTTTCTTT.

This clonotype turned up a few times. This chain joins TRBV6-2 or TRBV6-3 and TRBJ2-3; D is ambiguous. V lost 0 bases and J 4 bases, leaving 14 bases between the germline ends. Germline CDR1 and CDR2: MNHEY and SVGEGT. The CDR3 covers 16 residues. The CDR3 bases are TGTGCCAGCAGTTACTCTGACTCCCGCCTAGCAGATACGCAGTATTTT. Encoded protein: CASSYSDSRLADTQYF.

For the CDR3, the DNA is TGTGCCAGTAAGGCAGAGATGAACACTGAAGCTTTCTTT. Translating gives CASKAEMNTEAFF. The chain couples TRBV19 to TRBJ1-1; D gene ambiguous. The germline V and J ends were trimmed by 7 bases and 0 bases, with 9 bases remaining between them. This CDR3 contains 13 residues. Germline values: CDR1 LNHDA, CDR2 SQIVND (reference sequence).

The CDR3 coding sequence is TGCAGTGCTAGAGCCCCTTTTGGCTACACCTTC. Translating gives CSARAPFGYTF. The chain is built from TRBV20-1 and TRBJ1-2; D remains ambiguous. Germline V lookup: CDR1 DFQATT, CDR2 SNEGSKA (reference sequence). The CDR3 has 11 amino acids. Trimming pared 1 base from V and 7 bases from J, leaving 7 bases between.

This clonotype occurred a few times. J is TRBJ2-3 and V is TRBV6-6, with D unclear. Trimming took 7 bases from V and 1 from J, leaving 9 bases between them. CDR1 and CDR2 from the germline V gene are MNHNY and SVGAGI (reference sequence). The CDR3 sequence is 13 residues long. The CDR3 loop is CASNPTRTDTQYF. The CDR3 DNA follows: TGTGCCAGCAATCCAACTCGCACAGATACGCAGTATTTT.

This clonotype was found a few times. The J gene is TRBJ1-2, the V gene TRBV20-1; no reliable D call. Germline V gene data show CDR1 as DFQATT and CDR2 as SNEGSKA (reference sequence). This CDR3 has 15 amino acids. The ends were cut back, 2 bases at V and 4 bases at J, with 17 bases in the middle. As DNA, the CDR3 is TGCAGTGCTAGATGGGATTCCGGTCCGGGCTATGGCTACACCTTC. Translating it yields CSARWDSGPGYGYTF.

The chain uses TRBV4-3 and TRBJ2-5; 8 bases map to TRBD1. The V segment lost 0 bases and the J segment 4 bases; nucleotides outside the gene matches: 4. Per the germline V gene, CDR1 is LGHNA and CDR2 is YSLEER. The CDR3 spans 15 residues. CDR3 protein: CASSQDRQGAETQYF. The CDR3 bases are TGCGCCAGCAGCCAAGATCGGCAGGGGGCAGAGACCCAGTACTTC.

The chain recombines TRBV7-2 with TRBJ2-3, with 7 bases identical to TRBD2. Unmatched junction bases numbered 13, after V lost 5 bases and J lost 5 bases. CDR3 size: 16 residues. Germline CDR1 and CDR2: SGHTA and FQGNSA. The CDR3 region is CASSTTGGRFLDTQYF. In DNA form, the CDR3 reads TGTGCCAGCAGCACTACGGGGGGTCGGTTTTTAGATACGCAGTATTTT. The complete variable domain, with remaining parts taken from reference TRBV7-2 and TRBJ2-3, reads GAGVSQSPSNKVTEKGKDVELRCDPISGHTALYWYRQSLGQGLEFLIYFQGNSAPDKSGLPSDRFSAERTGGSVSTLTIQRTQQEDSAVYLCASSTTGGRFLDTQYFGPGTRLTVL.

This clonotype has ten or more counts. The chain recombines TRBV4-1 with TRBJ1-5; D gene ambiguous. Germline assignment: CDR1 MGHRA and CDR2 YSYEKL. The germline V and J ends were trimmed by 0 bases and 4 bases, with 10 bases remaining between them. This CDR3 contains 15 residues. Here the CDR3 reads CASSQEFGANQPQHF. For the CDR3, the DNA is TGCGCCAGCAGCCAAGAGTTTGGAGCTAATCAGCCCCAGCATTTT.

J is TRBJ2-3 and V is TRBV12-3 or TRBV12-4; D not certain. The CDR3 sequence is 13 residues long. V was pared by 11 bases and J by 1 base, with 13 bases between. The DNA of the CDR3 is TGTGCCGACAAAGCGAGTGGCACAGATACGCAGTATTTT. Translating it yields CADKASGTDTQYF.